The 10 T cell receptor beta chains below were found in one sample sequenced in a study of blood T cell repertoires in COVID-19. The method was immunoSEQ multiplex PCR; TCRdb's version includes in-frame clones alone and lacks a portion of them. The sample lists about 120,000 clones, 65% to 85% occurring once. The sample taken for sequencing was peripheral blood. The receptors shown here come from an elderly man with active or convalescent COVID-19.

V usage is TRBV7-2 and J usage is TRBJ2-1, with D perhaps matching TRBD1 (5 bases). The length of the CDR3 is 16 residues. The V end was cut by 6 bases, the J end by 4 bases, with 19 bases between. Germline V gene data show CDR1 as SGHTA and CDR2 as FQGNSA. CDR3 nucleotides: TGTGCCAGCAGGTCCTTTTGGACAACGGAGTACAATGAGCAGTTCTTC. Amino acid sequence: CASRSFWTTEYNEQFF.

The genes are TRBV3-1 (or the pseudogene TRBV3-2) and TRBJ2-3, with D possibly being TRBD2 (7 bases). From germline, CDR1 is LGHDT and CDR2 YNNKEL (reference sequence). The CDR3 length is 15 residues. V was clipped by 6 bases and J by 0 bases, with 13 bases between them. The CDR3 sequence is CASRGGGRSTDTQYF. In nucleotides, the CDR3 is TGTGCCAGCAGAGGGGGGGGACGGAGCACAGATACGCAGTATTTT.

The chain uses TRBV10-1 and TRBJ1-4, with 9 bases identical to TRBD1. Germline V lookup: CDR1 WNHNN, CDR2 SYGVQD (reference sequence). The junction had 6 bases not matched to a gene; V was cut back by 2 bases and J by 2 bases. This CDR3 region has 17 residues. This CDR3 reads CASSETTGGCTNEKLFF. DNA of the CDR3: TGCGCCAGCAGTGAGACCACAGGGGGCTGTACTAATGAAAAACTGTTTTTT.

This sequence joins TRBV5-1 and TRBJ2-5; TRBD2 is a possible D gene (6 bases). Germline CDR1 is SGHRS and CDR2 is YFSETQ. The CDR3 contains 15 residues. The ends were cut back, 3 bases at V and 2 bases at J, with 14 bases in the middle. For the CDR3, the DNA is TGCGCCAGCAGCTCCGTTGGTAGCGGACAAGAGACCCAGTACTTC. This gives the protein CASSSVGSGQETQYF.

Here the CDR3 reads CAISELAGENEQYF. CDR3 coding DNA: TGTGCCATCAGTGAACTAGCGGGGGAGAACGAGCAGTACTTC. The chain carries TRBV10-3 and TRBJ2-7, with 11 bases lining up with TRBD2. This CDR3 comprises 14 residues. Germline V gives CDR1 ENHRY, CDR2 SYGVKD. V shed 3 bases and J 5 bases; nucleotides not matched to a gene: 3.

V and J are TRBV6-4 and TRBJ2-2; D possibly corresponds to TRBD2 (7 bases). Trimming removed 3 bases at V and 3 bases at J, with 11 bases between. CDR1 is MRHNA, CDR2 SNTAGT, per germline. The CDR3 spans 15 residues. The CDR3 here is CASSEGGRHTGELFF. The CDR3 nucleotides read TGTGCCAGCAGTGAGGGGGGGCGCCACACCGGGGAGCTGTTTTTT.

The chain links TRBV10-3 to TRBJ2-2; 7 nucleotides agree with TRBD1. CDR1 and CDR2 from the germline V gene are ENHRY and SYGVKD. CDR3 length equals 15 residues. Trimming at V came to 8 bases and at J to 3 bases, leaving 9 bases not matched to a gene. CDR3 sequence reads: CAIFRAGGDTGELFF. Here the CDR3 DNA reads TGTGCCATCTTTCGAGCAGGGGGAGACACCGGGGAGCTGTTTTTT.

V usage is TRBV5-3 and J usage is TRBJ1-2; 7 bases match TRBD1. TRBV5-3 is assigned to the ORF class and has an uncertain function. V shed 4 bases, J shed 4 bases, and the junction held 13 bases outside the gene matches. This CDR3 comprises 16 residues. DNA for the CDR3: TGTGCCAGAAGCCATACTTTTGCACAGGGGACCTATGGCTACACCTTC. It is translated as CARSHTFAQGTYGYTF.

This clone was observed a single time. The J gene is TRBJ2-2, the V gene TRBV21-1; the table's D call, TRBD2, was not checked against the DNA. TRBV21-1 is a listed pseudogene. This CDR3 is 15 amino acids long. CDR3 loop: CASSFASGGPGELFF. The DNA for the CDR3 is TGTGCCAGCAGCTTTGCTAGCGGGGGCCCCGGGGAGCTGTTTTTT.

This clone has a count of ten or more. The chain has TRBV9 and TRBJ1-2; D is uncertain. Per the germline V gene, CDR1 is SGDLS and CDR2 is YYNGEE. Trimming left V 0 bases short and J 13 bases short, with 10 bases between. The CDR3 covers 11 residues. This chain's CDR3 is CASSVGVRFTF. Here the CDR3 DNA reads TGTGCCAGCAGCGTAGGGGTCAGGTTCACCTTC.